Listed below are T cell receptor beta chains from one sample, sequenced in a study of metastatic and nonmetastatic thyroid tumors. With MiXCR, TCRdb reprocessed the PCR reads. The profile shows 15,000 to 20,000 clones, about 27% of them singletons. Material for sequencing was tumor tissue. These receptors all stem from a female donor with papillary thyroid cancer or a benign thyroid nodule (not recorded which). Some clones in this sample may be carry-over from other donors' samples. Both conserved end residues are part of each CDR3. A D gene is named only where the DNA matches it firmly. Size tells how often a clone was seen (once, few, many) or the class of an expanded clone, and some rows leave it out.

J,D,V,size,CDR3,DNA
TRBJ2-7,TRBD1,TRBV24-1,many,CATSDSRQGNDEQYF,TGTGCCACCAGTGATTCTAGACAGGGGAACGACGAGCAGTACTTC
TRBJ1-2,TRBD1,TRBV27,few,CASSLSRGQGFNYGYTF,TGTGCCAGCAGTTTATCGAGGGGACAGGGGTTTAACTATGGCTACACCTTC
TRBJ1-1,NA,TRBV5-5,many,CASSSLLGATEAFF,TGTGCCAGCAGCTCGCTTTTGGGGGCCACTGAAGCTTTCTTT
TRBJ2-5,NA,TRBV3-1,NA,CASSQDQETQYF,TGTGCCAGCAGCCAGGACCAAGAGACCCAGTACTTC
TRBJ1-3,NA,TRBV20-1,once,CSASQDSGNTIYF,TGCAGTGCTAGCCAGGACTCTGGAAACACCATATATTTT
TRBJ2-3,NA,TRBV6-5,many,CASSHTPRQAYTDTQYF,TGTGCCAGCAGTCATACACCTCGACAGGCCTACACAGATACGCAGTATTTT
TRBJ2-5,TRBD2,TRBV10-2,once,CASSPDSTAGNGETQYF,TGCGCCAGCAGCCCTGATTCTACAGCGGGGAACGGAGAGACCCAGTACTTC
TRBJ1-3,NA,TRBV4-3,NA,CASSQEGQGPNTIYF,TGCGCCAGCAGCCAAGAAGGGCAGGGTCCAAACACCATATATTTT
TRBJ2-3,NA,TRBV5-1,medium-sized,CASRYGAHHTDTQYF,TGCGCCAGCCGTTACGGGGCGCACCACACAGATACGCAGTATTTT
TRBJ2-2,NA,TRBV9,many,CASSVDLTGELFF,TGTGCCAGCAGCGTAGATTTGACCGGGGAGCTGTTTTTT